The rows below give T cell receptor beta chains drawn from one sample of a study of T cell changes during pregnancy in multiple sclerosis. The assay was immunoSEQ multiplex PCR, and TCRdb's table has in-frame clones only and misses some. Of approximately 99,000 clones in the sample, 90% were seen once. This sample comprised peripheral blood, obtained in the second trimester of pregnancy. These receptor sequences come from a female donor in good health, enrolled as a control in a pregnancy study. CDR3s include the opening cysteine and the closing phenylalanine or tryptophan. Fields, in order: clone size, V gene, D gene, J gene, CDR3 DNA, CDR3 protein. The D gene is left open where the match is weak. Rows may omit the clone size; those that give it use once, few, many or a size class.

>NA|TRBV30|NA|TRBJ1-5
TGTGCCTGGAGTAGCGGGGATGGCAACAATCAGCCCCAGCATTTT
CAWSSGDGNNQPQHF
>NA|TRBV5-1|TRBD1|TRBJ1-1
TGCGCCAGCAGCCACGAACCTACAGGGGGATCTGAAGCTTTCTTT
CASSHEPTGGSEAFF
>NA|TRBV28|NA|TRBJ1-2
TGTGCCAGCAGTCGGGGGGGGACCCGGGACGGAGTCTACACCTTC
CASSRGGTRDGVYTF
>NA|TRBV5-1|NA|TRBJ2-1
TGCGCCAGTTCGATCTTGACCCGGGAAAATGAGCAGTTCTTC
CASSILTRENEQFF
>NA|TRBV6-5|NA|TRBJ1-1
TGTGCCAGCAGGCACAGGGACGCCGGCACTGAAGCTTTCTTT
CASRHRDAGTEAFF
>once|TRBV28|TRBD1|TRBJ1-2
TGTGCCAGCGGGACAGGGATACAGGCATACTATGGCTACACCTTC
CASGTGIQAYYGYTF
>NA|TRBV30|NA|TRBJ1-1
TGTGCCTGGAGTGTATTATATGAAGCTTTCTTT
CAWSVLYEAFF
>NA|TRBV5-1|NA|TRBJ1-1
TGCGCCAGCAGGAGACAGAATACTGAAGCTTTCTTT
CASRRQNTEAFF
>once|TRBV7-9|TRBD1|TRBJ2-1
TGTGCCAGCAGCTTAGAAGGGACAGAGTTTAATGAGCAGTTCTTC
CASSLEGTEFNEQFF
>NA|TRBV28|TRBD1|TRBJ2-3
TGTGCCAGCAGTTCTCCGACAGGGACGACGCAGTATTTT
CASSSPTGTTQYF
>NA|TRBV5-6|NA|TRBJ1-6
TGTGCCAGCAGCCCAACTGCCCCGGCAGGGAATTCACCCCTCCACTTT
CASSPTAPAGNSPLHF
>NA|TRBV13|NA|TRBJ2-1
TGTGCCAGCAGCTCGAATGATCAACCTAGCTCCTACAATGAGCAGTTCTTC
CASSSNDQPSSYNEQFF
>once|TRBV4-1|NA|TRBJ2-1
TGCGCCAGCAGCGTCAGAGGGGGGGCCAACAATGAGCAGTTCTTC
CASSVRGGANNEQFF
>NA|TRBV6-5|NA|TRBJ2-7
TGTGCCAGCAGTTACGACACACGTTCCTACGAGCAGTACTTC
CASSYDTRSYEQYF
>once|TRBV6-6|NA|TRBJ2-3
TGTGCCAGCAGTCGAGGACAGAGCACAGATACGCAGTATTTT
CASSRGQSTDTQYF
>once|TRBV6-1|NA|TRBJ1-2
TGTGCCAGCAGTGAAGTGGGGCCACGTGGCCCGCCCTTTCTCTACACCTTC
CASSEVGPRGPPFLYTF
>NA|TRBV2|TRBD2|TRBJ2-7
TGTGCCAGCAGTGAACCGGGACTAGCGGGAGCCCACGAGCAGTACTTC
CASSEPGLAGAHEQYF
>NA|TRBV10-2|NA|TRBJ1-1
TGCGCCAGCAGTGAGCTTCGAGGAGTCGGCACTGAAGCTTTCTTT
CASSELRGVGTEAFF
>NA|TRBV28|NA|TRBJ1-2
TGTGCCAGCAGTTTAGCGACTAACTATGGCTACACCTTC
CASSLATNYGYTF
>NA|TRBV7-9|NA|TRBJ2-1
TGTGCCAGCAGCTACCAGGGGGGCCCCGGTGAGCAGTTCTTC
CASSYQGGPGEQFF
>NA|TRBV5-6|NA|TRBJ2-7
TGTGCCAGCAGCTATGGCACCTCCTACGAGCAGTACTTC
CASSYGTSYEQYF
>NA|TRBV19|NA|TRBJ2-1
TGTGCCAGTAGTTTGGGCGGAGGGAATGAGCAGTTCTTC
CASSLGGGNEQFF
>NA|TRBV6-4|NA|TRBJ2-6
TGTGCCAGCAGTCCACAGGTCTCTGGGGCCAACGTCCTGACTTTC
CASSPQVSGANVLTF
>NA|TRBV9|NA|TRBJ2-1
TGTGCCAGCAGCGTACACCCGGGAGAAGGGAGGGAGCAGTTCTTC
CASSVHPGEGREQFF
>NA|TRBV10-1|TRBD2|TRBJ2-2
TGCGCCAGCAATCCGGGACTAGGTTTCCCCGGGGAGCTGTTTTTT
CASNPGLGFPGELFF
>NA|TRBV7-9|NA|TRBJ1-1
TGTGCCAGCAGCCCTCGTAGCGGGGGGCCCGGGGGCACTGAAGCTTTCTTT
CASSPRSGGPGGTEAFF
>NA|TRBV7-2|NA|TRBJ2-7
TGTGCCAGCAGCTCCCCCTATGAGCAGTACTTC
CASSSPYEQYF
>NA|TRBV5-1|NA|TRBJ1-2
TGCGCCAGCAGCTTAGTTGCACCGAATTTACCGAGCCCTAACTATGGCTACACCTTC
CASSLVAPNLPSPNYGYTF
>few|TRBV5-6|NA|TRBJ1-1
TGTGCCAGCAGTCTCGAGTGGTTCCCTGAAGCTTTCTTT
CASSLEWFPEAFF
>NA|TRBV7-7|NA|TRBJ2-2
TGTGCCACCAAGGCCCAGGGTCCCGGGGAGCTGTTTTTT
CATKAQGPGELFF